This TCR beta chain was documented in a study of T cells in Graves' hyperthyroidism and ophthalmopathy. The V end lost 2 bases, the J end lost 2 bases, and 7 bases lay between the germline ends. The germline V gene encodes CDR1 SGHVS and CDR2 FQNEAQ. The CDR3 length is 14 residues. This clonotype came up many times. TCR beta CDR3 region amplification was performed from RNA transcripts. Carried out on the TCR CDR3, a first-round RT-PCR used the HTBI primer set. One entry per CDR3 protein results from TCRdb running MiXCR on the multiplex PCR reads. Of about 400,000 distinct CDR3 sequences detected, 15% appear once; the ten largest clones hold over 25%.

The sequencing sample was made of blood. This receptor was identified in a woman in her twenties or thirties with Graves' hyperthyroidism. The V call is TRBV7-8, the J call TRBJ1-5; D not certain. The chain's CDR3 is CASSLKVGNQPQHF. As DNA, the CDR3 is TGTGCCAGCAGCTTAAAGGTCGGCAATCAGCCCCAGCATTTT.